This TCR beta chain was identified in a study of cytomegalovirus exposure and HLA in healthy donors. Whole-study findings and limits: The majority of TCR sequences were rare, yet some public TCRs appeared in many donors. Relative to equally common others, HLA-associated TCR beta chains showed greater clonal expansion in a later analysis.

Of note for this clone: The antigen is not known.

Germline lookup yields CDR1 SGHNT and CDR2 YYREEE (reference sequence). V lost 4 bases and J 4 bases, leaving 14 bases between the germline ends. This CDR3 is built from 14 residues. Primers included in the PCR were 60 Vbeta and 13 Jbeta primers. Produced via immunoSEQ multiplex PCR; TCRdb's table is partial and in-frame only. The table records under 130,000 clones, roughly 70% of them present only once. J is TRBJ2-5 and V is TRBV5-4; D is possibly TRBD2 (6 bases). The specimen was PBMCs. This receptor was taken from a man aged 35-49 years in good health and CMV-seropositive. CDR3 sequence (DNA): TGTGCCAGCAGCGCCTGGACTATCAGAGAGACCCAGTACTTC. Protein: CASSAWTIRETQYF.